The 28 T cell receptor beta chains listed next were all sequenced from one sample in a study of shared clonotypes between healthy human individuals. Naive CD8 isolation took CD45RO-negative cells positively selected for CCR7 and excluded terminally differentiated effector memory CD45RA+ cells. This table comes from immunoSEQ multiplex PCR, and its TCRdb copy is limited to in-frame clones, with some not included. Of hundreds of thousands of clones in the sample, about 91% were seen once. The specimen sequenced was naive CD8+ T cells sorted from blood. The source is a man aged 25 to 45 in good health.

The chain joins TRBV11-2 to TRBJ2-7; a weak D match, TRBD2 (6 bases). Deletions cut 4 bases from V and 2 bases from J, with 18 bases between. The CDR3 spans 16 residues. Germline V gives CDR1 SGHAT, CDR2 FQNNGV. The CDR3 loop reads CASSWGVPLPTYEQYF. The CDR3 coding sequence is TGTGCCAGCAGCTGGGGGGTTCCTTTACCGACCTACGAGCAGTACTTC.

This chain joins TRBV2 and TRBJ2-1, with a tentative D call TRBD2 (6 bases). This CDR3 contains 12 residues. The V end was cut by 4 bases, the J end by 11 bases, with 12 bases between. Looked up from germline, CDR1 is SNHLY and CDR2 is FYNNEI. The CDR3 loop reads CASSGEDLKQFF. Written as DNA, the CDR3 is TGTGCCAGCAGTGGGGAGGATTTGAAGCAGTTCTTC.

V gene TRBV29-1 combines with J gene TRBJ1-1; D remains ambiguous. The CDR3 covers 13 residues. CDR1 is SQVTM, CDR2 ANQGSEA, per germline. The V gene lost 3 bases and the J gene lost 5 bases, with 13 bases spanning the gap. CDR3: CSVDGGDGTEAFF. The CDR3 nucleotides read TGCAGCGTTGATGGAGGAGACGGGACTGAAGCTTTCTTT. The variable domain in full, with the rest retrieved from reference TRBV29-1 and TRBJ1-1, is SAVISQKPSRDICQRGTSLTIQCQVDSQVTMMFWYRQQPGQSLTLIATANQGSEATYESGFVIDKFPISRPNLTFSTLTVSNMSPEDSSIYLCSVDGGDGTEAFFGQGTRLTVV.

V gene TRBV4-1 combines with J gene TRBJ2-1; 7 nucleotides align to TRBD2. Trimming took 2 bases from V and 6 from J; bases not matched to a gene: 7. CDR1 is MGHRA and CDR2 is YSYEKL in the germline V gene. This CDR3 is built from 15 residues. CDR3 DNA: TGCGCCAGCAGCCAACAGCGGGGAGGCGGCAATGAGCAGTTCTTC. Translation: CASSQQRGGGNEQFF.

J is TRBJ2-3 and V is TRBV27; 8 nucleotides agree with TRBD2. Germline V gene lookup returns CDR1 MNHEY and CDR2 SMNVEV (reference sequence). The CDR3 totals 19 residues. The V gene end was trimmed by 5 bases and the J gene end by 4 bases; junction bases not matched to a gene: 20. CDR3 sequence (DNA): TGTGCCAGCAGTCTCGGGAGGGCTCCCCTATCCAGATACGCAGATACGCAGTATTTT. It yields the protein CASSLGRAPLSRYADTQYF.

The V gene is TRBV27, the J gene TRBJ2-3; 7 positions match TRBD2. Germline CDR1 reads MNHEY; CDR2 reads SMNVEV (reference sequence). The CDR3 runs 15 residues. Trimming at V came to 6 bases and at J to 2 bases, leaving 8 bases not matched to a gene. This CDR3 reads CASRTGTTATDTQYF. The CDR3 DNA sequence: TGTGCCAGCAGAACCGGGACTACCGCCACAGATACGCAGTATTTT.

This chain connects TRBV10-2 to TRBJ2-3; D tentatively reads TRBD1 or TRBD2 (5 bases each). Germline V CDR1 and CDR2: WSHSY, SAAADI. Trimming pared 5 bases from V and 2 bases from J, leaving 17 bases between. CDR3 length equals 16 residues. This CDR3 reads CASSRWDGAYTDTQYF. CDR3 nucleotide sequence: TGCGCCAGCAGTCGGTGGGACGGGGCCTACACAGATACGCAGTATTTT.

This sequence joins TRBV6-6 and TRBJ2-5; 7 nucleotides line up with TRBD2. Germline values: CDR1 MNHNY, CDR2 SVGAGI (reference sequence). Trimming took 7 bases from V and 1 from J; bases not matched to a gene: 9. The CDR3 totals 15 residues. The CDR3 loop is CASNNPPGGQETQYF. DNA for the CDR3: TGTGCCAGCAATAACCCCCCGGGGGGCCAAGAGACCCAGTACTTC.

This clone was counted a single time. This chain uses TRBV14 with TRBJ2-7; D not certain. This CDR3 spans 15 amino acids. Germline V gene sequence: CDR1 SGHDN, CDR2 FVKESK. V was pared by 0 bases and J by 0 bases, with 9 bases between. The CDR3 sequence: CASSQDWSRSYEQYF. As DNA, the CDR3 is TGTGCCAGCAGCCAAGATTGGAGTCGCTCCTACGAGCAGTACTTC. Full variable domain (remainder filled in from reference TRBV14 and TRBJ2-7): EAGVTQFPSHSVIEKGQTVTLRCDPISGHDNLYWYRRVMGKEIKFLLHFVKESKQDESGMPNNRFLAERTGGTYSTLKVQPAELEDSGVYFCASSQDWSRSYEQYFGPGTRLTVT.

J is TRBJ2-1 and V is TRBV7-2; 8 nucleotides align to TRBD2. V lost 3 bases to trimming and J lost 7 bases; unmatched junction nucleotides: 8. Germline-derived CDR1 and CDR2 are SGHTA and FQGNSA. This CDR3 region has 15 residues. CDR3: CASSFGGALINEQFF. CDR3 bases: TGTGCCAGCAGCTTCGGGGGGGCGTTGATTAATGAGCAGTTCTTC.

This chain links TRBV6-5 with TRBJ1-5, with a possible D match to TRBD1 (5 bases). Germline V gene data show CDR1 as MNHEY and CDR2 as SVGAGI. This CDR3 comprises 12 residues. V lost 8 bases, J lost 6 bases, and 11 bases lay in between. In DNA, the CDR3 is TGTGCCAGCGGTTTTGGGACTCAGCCCCAGCATTTT. Its protein is CASGFGTQPQHF.

This chain uses TRBV7-9 with TRBJ1-4; D might be TRBD1 (6 bases). Per germline, CDR1 SEHNR and CDR2 FQNEAQ (reference sequence). The CDR3 is made up of 15 amino acids. V shed 5 bases and J shed 1 base, with 11 bases lying between them. The CDR3 DNA sequence: TGTGCCAGCAGCCGCAACAGGGTAACTAATGAAAAACTGTTTTTT. It specifies CASSRNRVTNEKLFF.

A note on this clone: The same CDR3 is also encoded by other DNA sequences in this sample. V gene TRBV6-5 combines with J gene TRBJ2-7; no clear D gene. Trimming left V 0 bases short and J 4 bases short, with 7 bases between. CDR1 MNHEY and CDR2 SVGAGI come from the germline V gene. The CDR3 runs 13 residues. The CDR3 DNA is TGTGCCAGCAGTTACTCCCCTTCTTACGAGCAGTACTTC. This gives the protein CASSYSPSYEQYF.

The rearrangement uses TRBV6-4 and TRBJ2-2, with 7 bases fitting TRBD1. Germline-derived CDR1 and CDR2 are MRHNA and SNTAGT. CDR3 length: 16 amino acids. V trimming: 6 bases; J trimming: 7 bases; junction bases outside the gene matches: 14. CDR3 sequence: CASSSKVQGYGGELFF. Written as DNA, the CDR3 is TGTGCCAGCAGCTCGAAAGTACAGGGGTATGGCGGGGAGCTGTTTTTT.

The chain recombines TRBV11-2 with TRBJ1-2, with D possibly being TRBD1 (6 bases). CDR1 and CDR2 (germline): SGHAT, FQNNGV. V was cut by 4 bases and J by 8 bases, with 17 bases left in between. This CDR3 has 14 amino acids. CDR3 in DNA: TGTGCCAGCAGCTCGGTTGGGGGCGCAAAAGGCTACACCTTC. It is translated as CASSSVGGAKGYTF.

This clone appeared a single time. This sequence joins TRBV7-9 and TRBJ2-7; TRBD1 might be the D (6 bases). Germline-derived CDR1 and CDR2 are SEHNR and FQNEAQ (reference sequence). V lost 4 bases to trimming and J lost 1 base, with 20 bases between them. There are 17 residues in the CDR3. The CDR3 DNA is TGTGCCAGCAGCTCCCCCAGGGGTGGGGGAGAGTCCTACGAGCAGTACTTC. This codes for CASSSPRGGGESYEQYF.

This chain connects TRBV9 to TRBJ2-1; TRBD2 agrees at 13 bases. The CDR3 runs 17 residues. V trimming: 0 bases; J trimming: 6 bases; junction bases outside the gene matches: 6. CDR1 and CDR2 (germline): SGDLS, YYNGEE. CDR3 sequence reads: CASSVDGLAGVPNEQFF. The CDR3 DNA reads TGTGCCAGCAGCGTAGATGGACTAGCGGGAGTTCCCAATGAGCAGTTCTTC. The full variable domain, with the rest looked up from reference TRBV9 and TRBJ2-1, is DSGVTQTPKHLITATGQRVTLRCSPRSGDLSVYWYQQSLDQGLQFLIQYYNGEERAKGNILERFSAQQFPDLHSELNLSSLELGDSALYFCASSVDGLAGVPNEQFFGPGTRLTVL.

The chain is built from TRBV29-1 and TRBJ1-4, with D possibly TRBD1 on 6 matching bases. From germline, CDR1 is SQVTM and CDR2 ANQGSEA. Trimming stripped 4 bases from V and 3 bases from J, with 9 bases between. This CDR3 is built from 13 residues. CDR3 region: CSVGRTANEKLFF. The DNA for the CDR3 is TGCAGCGTTGGCAGGACAGCTAATGAAAAACTGTTTTTT.

This clone was seen once. The chain carries TRBV7-3 and TRBJ2-1; 7 bases map to TRBD1. This CDR3 has 14 amino acids. With 5 bases clipped from V and 6 bases from J, the junction kept 7 bases outside the gene matches. Germline V gives CDR1 SGHTA, CDR2 FQGTGA. CDR3 protein: CASSQQGGINEQFF. In DNA, the CDR3 is TGTGCCAGCAGCCAACAAGGGGGCATCAATGAGCAGTTCTTC.

A note on this clone: This sample also contains other DNA sequences that code for the same CDR3. The V gene is TRBV7-9, the J gene TRBJ2-1; D uncertain. The germline V gene encodes CDR1 SEHNR and CDR2 FQNEAQ (reference sequence). V was shortened by 2 bases and J by 7 bases, with 6 bases between the two germline ends. This CDR3 is built from 12 residues. The CDR3 is CASSLSGNEQFF. As DNA, the CDR3 is TGTGCCAGCAGCTTAAGTGGAAATGAGCAGTTCTTC.

This clone was seen once. The V call is TRBV27, the J call TRBJ2-6; D unclear. The ends were cut back, 3 bases at V and 3 bases at J, with 12 bases in the middle. The CDR3 is 16 residues long. Germline lookup yields CDR1 MNHEY and CDR2 SMNVEV (reference sequence). The CDR3 loop is CASSLVQPHGANVLTF. The CDR3 nucleotides are TGTGCCAGCAGTTTGGTCCAACCCCATGGGGCCAACGTCCTGACTTTC. The full variable domain, with the rest looked up from reference TRBV27 and TRBJ2-6, is EAQVTQNPRYLITVTGKKLTVTCSQNMNHEYMSWYRQDPGLGLRQIYYSMNVEVTDKGDVPEGYKVSRKEKRNFPLILESPSPNQTSLYFCASSLVQPHGANVLTFGAGSRLTVL.

The rearrangement links TRBV7-9 to TRBJ1-1; no definite D call. With 1 base removed from V and 1 base from J, the gap between germline ends came to 16 bases. The germline CDR1 and CDR2 sequences are SEHNR and FQNEAQ (reference sequence). This CDR3 is built from 17 residues. The CDR3 nucleotides are TGTGCCAGCAGCTTAGGAATCGAATTGGCAGGGAACACTGAAGCTTTCTTT. Amino acids: CASSLGIELAGNTEAFF.

The CDR3 DNA sequence: TGTGCCAGCAGTCCTGGGCCCACAGATACGCAGTATTTT. This codes for CASSPGPTDTQYF. The chain is built from TRBV6-5 and TRBJ2-3, with D unresolved. V was trimmed by 5 bases and J by 2 bases, leaving 8 bases between them. CDR1 is MNHEY and CDR2 is SVGAGI in the germline V gene. The CDR3 covers 13 residues.

The V call is TRBV9, the J call TRBJ2-7, with 10 bases lining up with TRBD1. This CDR3 comprises 15 residues. Germline V gives CDR1 SGDLS, CDR2 YYNGEE. Trimming took 3 bases from V and 5 from J; bases not matched to a gene: 8. This chain's CDR3 is CASSALPGQGNEQYF. In nucleotides, the CDR3 is TGTGCCAGCAGCGCTCTTCCGGGACAGGGGAACGAGCAGTACTTC.

The chain uses TRBV13 and TRBJ2-5; TRBD1 aligns across 9 bases. J was trimmed by 5 bases and V by 4 bases; bases with no gene match: 8. The CDR3 totals 15 residues. The germline V gene encodes CDR1 PRHDT and CDR2 FYEKMQ (reference sequence). The CDR3 here is CASSSSTGTGETQYF. Written as DNA, the CDR3 is TGTGCCAGCAGCTCCTCAACCGGGACAGGGGAGACCCAGTACTTC.

This chain uses TRBV9 with TRBJ2-3, with 9 nucleotides matching TRBD2. Germline V gives CDR1 SGDLS, CDR2 YYNGEE. This CDR3 spans 15 amino acids. J was trimmed by 4 bases and V by 3 bases; bases with no gene match: 6. CDR3 DNA sequence: TGTGCCAGCAGCGATAGCGGGAGTCGGGCAGATACGCAGTATTTT. Encoded protein: CASSDSGSRADTQYF.

This clone has only one observation. The chain recombines TRBV7-9 with TRBJ2-1; D remains ambiguous. Germline lookup yields CDR1 SEHNR and CDR2 FQNEAQ (reference sequence). The V end was cut by 3 bases, the J end by 6 bases, with 6 bases between. The CDR3 runs to 12 residues. The CDR3 region has the DNA TGTGCCAGCAGCTTCGAAGTCAATGAGCAGTTCTTC. Translation gives CASSFEVNEQFF.

The chain has TRBV5-1 and TRBJ2-1; 7 bases are shared with TRBD1. CDR1 SGHRS and CDR2 YFSETQ come from the germline V gene. There are 13 residues in the CDR3. V lost 5 bases and J lost 8; bases outside the gene matches: 7. The CDR3 DNA reads TGCGCCAGCAGGGCGACAGGGTACGATGAGCAGTTCTTC. Translated, it gives CASRATGYDEQFF.